These 18 T cell receptor beta chains were all obtained from the same sample, sequenced in a study of early T cells in non-severe SARS-CoV-2 infection. TCRdb reanalysed the 5' RACE reads using MiXCR and keeps one entry per CDR3 protein. Of about 110,000 distinct CDR3 sequences in the sample, roughly 12% were seen once. The sequences come from whole blood, collected at baseline. Receptor source: an adult who was a healthcare worker with PCR-confirmed SARS-CoV-2 infection or an uninfected control (not recorded which).

This clonotype was seen a handful of times. The CDR3 sequence: CASSSGGTGVYNEQFF. DNA for the CDR3: TGTGCCAGCAGCTCCGGAGGGACAGGGGTATACAATGAGCAGTTCTTC. This chain joins TRBV13 and TRBJ2-1; TRBD1 aligns across 10 bases. Per germline, CDR1 PRHDT and CDR2 FYEKMQ (reference sequence). CDR3 length equals 16 residues. Trimming cost V 4 bases and J 4 bases; bases outside gene matches: 7.

The chain has TRBV5-6 and TRBJ1-2; D is unclear. This CDR3 has 13 amino acids. Germline CDR1 and CDR2: SGHDT and YYEEEE. V was pared by 4 bases and J by 1 base, with 8 bases between. CDR3 bases: TGTGCCAGCAGCCCGAGTCTTAACTATGGCTACACCTTC. Its protein product is CASSPSLNYGYTF.

The chain joins TRBV18 to TRBJ2-1; 11 bases map to TRBD1. This CDR3 spans 14 amino acids. V gave up 5 bases and J gave up 8 bases; unmatched junction bases: 5. From germline, CDR1 is KGHSH and CDR2 LQKENI. The CDR3 coding sequence is TGTGCCAGCTCATCGGACAGGGGGCGCGATGAGCAGTTCTTC. Translation: CASSSDRGRDEQFF. Complete variable domain (other parts from reference TRBV18 and TRBJ2-1): NAGVMQNPRHLVRRRGQEARLRCSPMKGHSHVYWYRQLPEEGLKFMVYLQKENIIDESGMPKERFSAEFPKEGPSILRIQQVVRGDSAAYFCASSSDRGRDEQFFGPGTRLTVL.

Only a few counts were recorded for this clonotype. The V gene is TRBV20-1, the J gene TRBJ1-1; maybe TRBD1 (6 bases). V shed 6 bases and J shed 0 bases, with 14 bases lying between them. The germline V gene has CDR1 DFQATT and CDR2 SNEGSKA (reference sequence). This CDR3 spans 14 amino acids. Here the CDR3 reads CSARRGALNTEAFF. The DNA for the CDR3 is TGCAGTGCCCGTCGGGGGGCCCTGAACACTGAAGCTTTCTTT.

This clonotype was found many times. This chain uses TRBV28 with TRBJ1-6; no clear D. The ends were cut back, 3 bases at V and 7 bases at J, with 10 bases in the middle. The CDR3 has 14 residues. Germline-derived CDR1 and CDR2 are MDHEN and SYDVKM. The DNA of the CDR3 is TGTGCCAGCAGTTTGCGACCGAGCAATTCACCCCTCCACTTT. Protein sequence: CASSLRPSNSPLHF.

This clonotype showed up many times. The gene calls are TRBV5-4 and TRBJ2-3, with 8 bases that match TRBD1. The CDR3 has 14 residues. CDR1 and CDR2 from the germline V gene are SGHNT and YYREEE (reference sequence). The ends lost 3 bases at V and 5 bases at J; junction bases unmatched: 5. In nucleotides, the CDR3 is TGTGCCAGCAGCTCTGGACAGGGTCGAGATACGCAGTATTTT. Translating it yields CASSSGQGRDTQYF.

This clonotype was detected many times. The V and J genes are TRBV10-3 and TRBJ2-1; 10 bases agree with TRBD2. The V gene end was trimmed by 6 bases and the J gene end by 0 bases; junction bases not matched to a gene: 23. Germline-derived CDR1 and CDR2 are ENHRY and SYGVKD. The CDR3 is 22 residues long. The CDR3 is CAISFPRIAGGRTTTSYNEQFF. DNA for the CDR3: TGTGCCATCAGCTTCCCTCGGATAGCGGGGGGCCGAACAACTACCTCCTACAATGAGCAGTTCTTC.

This clonotype occurred a few times. The chain employs TRBV18 and TRBJ2-7, with 11 positions matching TRBD1. The V segment lost 5 bases and the J segment 2 bases; nucleotides outside the gene matches: 8. Per germline, CDR1 KGHSH and CDR2 LQKENI. The CDR3 covers 16 residues. For the CDR3, the DNA is TGTGCCAGCTCATCCTCTTTGGGACAGGGGGCCTACGAGCAGTACTTC. As protein: CASSSSLGQGAYEQYF.

This clonotype occurred a few times. The chain combines TRBV7-2 with TRBJ2-7; tentative D call: TRBD1 (5 bases). Trimming took off 2 bases at V and 4 bases at J, with 12 bases between the two ends. Looked up from germline, CDR1 is SGHTA and CDR2 is FQGNSA. This CDR3 region has 14 residues. In DNA, the CDR3 is TGTGCCAGCAGCTTAAAAGGGGTAGATTACGAGCAGTACTTC. Encoded protein: CASSLKGVDYEQYF.

The chain carries TRBV2 and TRBJ1-4; 8 bases match TRBD1. The germline V gene encodes CDR1 SNHLY and CDR2 FYNNEI. This CDR3 comprises 14 residues. With V trimmed by 8 bases and J by 4 bases, 6 bases remained unmatched. The CDR3 sequence: CASRQGRNNEKLFF. In DNA, the CDR3 is TGTGCCAGCCGACAGGGGCGGAATAATGAAAAACTGTTTTTT.

The V and J genes are TRBV29-1 and TRBJ2-7; 9 bases agree with TRBD1. The trim removed 7 bases at V and 5 bases at J, leaving 6 bases unmatched. The V gene's germline CDR1 is SQVTM and CDR2 ANQGSEA. CDR3 length: 12 residues. CDR3 region: CSGGQGGNEQYF. Written as DNA, the CDR3 is TGCAGCGGGGGACAGGGAGGGAACGAGCAGTACTTC.

The J gene is TRBJ1-1, the V gene TRBV5-1; 8 bases line up with TRBD1. Germline CDR1 and CDR2: SGHRS and YFSETQ. The CDR3 contains 17 residues. J lost 4 bases, V lost 0 bases, and 11 bases had no gene match. The CDR3 DNA sequence: TGCGCCAGCAGCTTGGCTCCAAAGAACAGGGGGACCACTGAAGCTTTCTTT. This sequence encodes CASSLAPKNRGTTEAFF.

The chain carries TRBV5-6 and TRBJ2-7, with 10 bases fitting TRBD1. The V gene end was trimmed by 4 bases and the J gene end by 5 bases; junction bases not matched to a gene: 6. CDR1 SGHDT and CDR2 YYEEEE come from the germline V gene. This CDR3 comprises 14 residues. Here the CDR3 DNA reads TGTGCCAGCAGCAGGTGGGACAGGGGCAACGAGCAGTACTTC. It codes for CASSRWDRGNEQYF.

This clonotype was seen repeatedly, ten times or more. V usage is TRBV19 and J usage is TRBJ1-5; D not certain. Germline V gene lookup returns CDR1 LNHDA and CDR2 SQIVND (reference sequence). With 3 bases removed from V and 2 bases from J, the gap between germline ends came to 20 bases. CDR3 size: 18 residues. CDR3 in DNA: TGTGCCAGTAGTATCTGCCTTGGGGAAAACTGCGGCAATCAGCCCCAGCATTTT. This codes for CASSICLGENCGNQPQHF.

This clonotype was seen more than once but under ten times. The chain joins TRBV27 to TRBJ2-7; the D gene could be TRBD1 or TRBD2 (5 bases each). The CDR3 sequence is 14 residues long. Germline V gene sequence: CDR1 MNHEY, CDR2 SMNVEV (reference sequence). Trimming pared 5 bases from V and 10 bases from J, leaving 21 bases between. This CDR3 reads CASSPRITGDQQYF. For the CDR3, the DNA is TGTGCCAGCAGTCCACGCATAACCGGGGACCAACAGTACTTC.

This chain joins TRBV28 and TRBJ1-1, with D unclear. CDR1 and CDR2 from the germline V gene are MDHEN and SYDVKM. Trimming removed 7 bases from V and 0 bases from J, with 12 bases in between. The CDR3 has 14 residues. The CDR3 DNA reads TGTGCCAGCAAGGGTACATTCATGAACACTGAAGCTTTCTTT. This codes for CASKGTFMNTEAFF.

Remarks on this clonotype: The junction and the germline gene differ at one end; a read error may be behind it. The J gene is TRBJ2-1, the V gene TRBV2; 8 bases fit TRBD2. The CDR3 runs 12 residues. Germline loops: CDR1 SNHLY, CDR2 FYNNEI. CDR3 DNA sequence: TGTGCCAGCAGTTCCGGGGGCGGGAGGTTGGGCTTC. Amino acid sequence: CASSSGGGRLGF.

The V call is TRBV18, the J call TRBJ2-3; 7 bases match TRBD1. The germline gives CDR1 KGHSH, CDR2 LQKENI. The CDR3 contains 15 residues. V was pared by 5 bases and J by 3 bases, with 8 bases of the junction left unmatched. The CDR3 reads CASSRSQGITDTQYF. The CDR3 DNA is TGTGCCAGCTCAAGGTCACAGGGGATTACAGATACGCAGTATTTT.